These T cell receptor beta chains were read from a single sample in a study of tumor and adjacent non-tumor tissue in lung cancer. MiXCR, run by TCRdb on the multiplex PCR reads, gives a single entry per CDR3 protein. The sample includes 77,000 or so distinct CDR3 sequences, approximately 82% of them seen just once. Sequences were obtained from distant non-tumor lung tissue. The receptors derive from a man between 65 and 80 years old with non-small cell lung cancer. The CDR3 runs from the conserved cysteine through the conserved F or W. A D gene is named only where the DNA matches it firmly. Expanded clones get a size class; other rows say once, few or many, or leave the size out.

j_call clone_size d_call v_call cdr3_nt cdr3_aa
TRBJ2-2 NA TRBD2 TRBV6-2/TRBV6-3 TGTGCCAGCAGTTATTCACTAGCGGGATCCGGGGAGCTGATTTTT CASSYSLAGSGELIF
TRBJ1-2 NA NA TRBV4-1 TGCGCCAGCAGCCAAGTAGGGGTACATGGCTATACCTTC CASSQVGVHGYTF
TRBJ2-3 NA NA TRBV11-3 TGTGCCAGCACCCGTCGGGAACTAAGCACAGATATGCAATATTTT CASTRRELSTDMQYF
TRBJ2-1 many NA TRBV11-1 TGTGCCAGCAGCATAGCCGGGAGATCGAATGAGCAGTTCTTC CASSIAGRSNEQFF
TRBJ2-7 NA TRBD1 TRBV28 TGTGCCAGCAGTTTATATGTGGGACAGGGGGCTAGGGAGCAGTACTTC CASSLYVGQGAREQYF
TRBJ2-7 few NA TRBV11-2 TGTGCCAGCAGCTTGTACCAGGGGGGCAGGTACGAGCAGTATTTC CASSLYQGGRYEQYF
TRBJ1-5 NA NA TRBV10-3 TGTGTCATCAGTAGAAGGAGAGGGGACAATCAGCCCCAGCATTTT CVISRRRGDNQPQHF
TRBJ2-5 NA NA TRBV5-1 TGCGCCAGCAGCTTGATTGGAGACCTGGAGACCCAGTACTTC CASSLIGDLETQYF
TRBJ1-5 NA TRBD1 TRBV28 TGTGCCAGCAGGGGAACAGGGGAGGACAATCAGTCCCAGCATTTT CASRGTGEDNQSQHF
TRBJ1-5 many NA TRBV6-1 TGTGCCAGCAGTGAAGCGGGGGGGGCTTTCCAGCCCCAGCATTTT CASSEAGGAFQPQHF
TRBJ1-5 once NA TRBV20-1 TGCGGTGCACCGGCGGGGGGGAATCAGCCCCAGCATTTT CGAPAGGNQPQHF
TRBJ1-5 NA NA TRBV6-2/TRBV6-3 TGTGCCAGCACTTATGACAGTGCTTCGATGGGTCAGCCCCAGCATTTT CASTYDSASMGQPQHF
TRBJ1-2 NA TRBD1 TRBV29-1 TGCAGCGTTAATTTGGGACAGGGTACATACGGCTACACCTTC CSVNLGQGTYGYTF
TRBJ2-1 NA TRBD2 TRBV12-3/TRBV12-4 TGTGCCAGCATTGAGAGCGGGACCTACAATGAGCAATTCTTC CASIESGTYNEQFF
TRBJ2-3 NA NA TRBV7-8 TGTGCCGGCAGCTTAGCTCTGGCAGCACACACAGATACGCAGTATTTT CAGSLALAAHTDTQYF
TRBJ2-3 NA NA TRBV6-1 TGTAGCAGCAGTGAATCCAGTTTTACGAAGTATTTT CSSSESSFTKYF
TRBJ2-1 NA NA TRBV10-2 TGCGTGAGCAGGTCCCCGGGACCCTCTTCTCATGAGCACTTCTTC CVSRSPGPSSHEHFF
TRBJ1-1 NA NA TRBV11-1 TGTGCCAGCAGCATAGGACAGAACACTGTAGCTTTCTTT CASSIGQNTVAFF